A selection of T cell receptor beta chains follows, all from one sample in a study of blood T cell repertoires in COVID-19. Method: immunoSEQ multiplex PCR; TCRdb's copy keeps in-frame clones and lacks some. The data show approximately 180,000 clones, around 85% seen once. Source material: peripheral blood. These receptors were taken from a human donor with active or convalescent COVID-19. The donor label of this sample is uncertain. CDR3s include the opening cysteine and the closing phenylalanine or tryptophan. A D gene is named only where the DNA matches it firmly. Rows give clone size only sometimes, using once, few, many, or a class for an expanded clone.

v_call	d_call	j_call	clone_size	cdr3_aa	cdr3_nt
TRBV19	TRBD2	TRBJ2-7	-	CASSVSGGAVEQYF	TGTGCCAGTAGTGTTAGCGGGGGGGCCGTCGAGCAGTACTTC
TRBV10-3	-	TRBJ2-7	-	CAISEGQAYEQYF	TGTGCCATCAGTGAAGGACAAGCCTACGAGCAGTACTTC
TRBV7-8	-	TRBJ2-1	once	CASSLNREGEQFF	TGTGCCAGCAGCTTGAACAGGGAGGGTGAGCAGTTCTTC
TRBV7-9	-	TRBJ1-6	-	CASSFAQGISPLHF	TGTGCCAGCAGCTTTGCCCAGGGGATTTCACCCCTCCACTTT
TRBV11-3	TRBD1	TRBJ2-2	-	CASSPADRGHTGELFF	TGTGCCAGCAGCCCAGCGGACAGGGGACACACCGGGGAGCTGTTTTTT
TRBV25-1	TRBD1	TRBJ1-2	-	CASRDTGTVVYGYTF	TGTGCCAGCAGGGATACCGGGACAGTAGTCTATGGCTACACCTTC
TRBV7-6	-	TRBJ1-3	-	CASSLMGAFPLTGSGNTIYF	TGTGCCAGCAGCTTAATGGGGGCTTTTCCCCTTACTGGCTCTGGAAACACCATATATTTT
TRBV24-1	TRBD2	TRBJ2-1	once	CATSRMTGGRDEQFF	TGTGCCACCAGTAGGATGACGGGAGGGCGGGATGAGCAGTTCTTC
TRBV28	-	TRBJ2-3	-	CASSSSGQGTDTQYF	-
TRBV4-1	-	TRBJ2-5	-	CASSQEAFRQVHPTTQYF	TGCGCCAGCAGCCAAGAAGCATTTAGGCAGGTCCATCCTACGACCCAGTACTTC
TRBV9	-	TRBJ1-6	-	CASSWAGVPPTPLHF	TGTGCCAGCAGTTGGGCAGGGGTCCCCCCGACACCCCTCCACTTT
TRBV4-1	TRBD2	TRBJ2-7	once	CASSQVLRGRESSYEQYF	TGCGCCAGCAGCCAAGTATTGAGAGGGAGGGAAAGCTCCTACGAGCAGTACTTC
TRBV18	TRBD1	TRBJ2-4	-	CASSPGAGGNIQYF	TGTGCCAGCTCACCAGGGGCAGGGGGAAACATTCAGTACTTC
TRBV7-2	-	TRBJ1-4	-	CASSLGVGHTNEKLFF	TGTGCCAGCAGCTTAGGGGTTGGGCACACTAATGAAAAACTGTTTTTT
TRBV7-2	TRBD1	TRBJ2-5	-	CASSLWLGGGQETQYF	TGTGCCAGCAGCTTATGGCTAGGGGGCGGGCAAGAGACCCAGTACTTC
TRBV12-5	-	TRBJ1-2	-	CASGLGPGRYGYTF	TGTGCTAGTGGTTTGGGACCGGGGAGGTATGGCTACACCTTC
TRBV2	TRBD2	TRBJ2-3	-	CASSELAGGADTQYF	TGTGCCAGCAGTGAACTAGCGGGAGGGGCAGATACGCAGTATTTT
TRBV27	TRBD1	TRBJ2-1	-	CASSFLQGRNEQFF	TGTGCCAGCAGTTTTTTACAGGGGCGGAATGAGCAGTTCTTC
TRBV15	-	TRBJ2-3	-	CATSSILDSADTQYF	TGTGCCACCAGCAGCATACTAGATTCGGCAGATACGCAGTATTTT
TRBV2	TRBD2	TRBJ2-2	-	CASSVIAGVSGELFF	TGTGCCAGCAGTGTTATAGCGGGAGTTAGCGGGGAGCTGTTTTTT
TRBV19	-	TRBJ2-1	-	CASPPGTRNNEQFF	TGTGCCAGTCCGCCGGGGACACGGAACAATGAGCAGTTCTTC
TRBV9	TRBD1	TRBJ2-2	-	CASSVEGAPSTGELFF	TGTGCCAGCAGCGTAGAGGGGGCACCTAGCACCGGGGAGCTGTTTTTT
TRBV19	-	TRBJ1-2	few	CASSIAMDRGYGYTF	TGTGCCAGTAGTATAGCCATGGACAGAGGCTATGGCTACACCTTC
TRBV2	-	TRBJ2-3	-	CASSGSGSWRGKDTQYF	TGTGCCAGCAGTGGCTCGGGGAGTTGGCGCGGGAAAGATACGCAGTATTTT
TRBV5-1	TRBD1	TRBJ1-2	-	CASSPRTGDGYTF	TGCGCCAGCAGCCCCCGGACAGGGGATGGCTACACCTTC
TRBV2	TRBD2	TRBJ2-3	-	CASSRPGTGAATGLAGTTDTQYF	TGTGCCAGCAGTCGACCCGGGACAGGGGCCGCAACCGGACTAGCGGGGACCACAGATACGCAGTATTTT
TRBV18	-	TRBJ1-2	once	CASSTPTEYGYTF	TGTGCCAGCTCAACCCCGACAGAATATGGCTACACCTTC
TRBV24-1	TRBD1	TRBJ1-5	many	CATSGRTGGNGQPQHF	TGTGCCACCAGTGGTAGGACAGGGGGTAACGGTCAGCCCCAGCATTTT
TRBV4-3	-	TRBJ2-7	once	CASSRRQHYEQYF	TGCGCCAGCAGCAGACGACAGCACTACGAGCAGTACTTC
TRBV21-1	-	TRBJ2-3	-	CASTYGWQDSTDTQYF	TGTGCCAGCACCTACGGGTGGCAGGACTCCACAGATACGCAGTATTTT
TRBV10-3	-	TRBJ2-3	-	CAISESWSGDTQYF	TGTGCCATCAGTGAGTCGTGGAGCGGGGATACGCAGTATTTT
TRBV2	-	TRBJ1-5	-	CASSGFGGWDQPQHF	TGTGCCAGCAGTGGTTTCGGAGGGTGGGATCAGCCCCAGCATTTT
TRBV7-3	-	TRBJ2-3	-	CASSLIPSSTDTQYF	TGTGCCAGCAGCTTAATCCCTTCTAGCACAGATACGCAGTATTTT
TRBV21-1	-	TRBJ2-7	-	CASRKRGGLGSYEQYF	TGTGCCAGCAGAAAACGGGGAGGACTGGGCTCCTACGAGCAGTACTTC
TRBV11-3	-	TRBJ2-7	-	CASSLYPEGAYEQYF	TGTGCCAGCAGCTTATATCCGGAAGGGGCCTACGAGCAGTACTTC
TRBV4-1	-	TRBJ2-2	-	CASSPRVNTGELFF	TGCGCCAGCAGCCCCAGGGTGAACACCGGGGAGCTGTTTTTT
TRBV21-1	-	TRBJ2-3	-	CASSKGTGKLDTQYF	TGTGCCAGCAGCAAAGGGACAGGGAAATTGGATACGCAGTATTTT
TRBV24-1	-	TRBJ2-3	-	CATSGTPRDPDTQYF	TGTGCCACCAGCGGGACTCCTCGGGACCCAGATACGCAGTATTTT
TRBV4-3	-	TRBJ2-2	-	CASSQEWGRNTGELFF	TGCGCCAGCAGCCAAGAGTGGGGGCGAAACACCGGGGAGCTGTTTTTT
TRBV27	-	TRBJ2-3	-	CASSLRESDTQYF	TGTGCCAGCAGTTTACGGGAATCAGATACGCAGTATTTT
TRBV7-3	-	TRBJ2-2	-	CASSSNTGTGELFF	TGTGCCAGCAGCTCGAACACAGGGACCGGGGAGCTGTTTTTT
TRBV4-3	-	TRBJ1-1	-	CASSQDGGGEVEAFF	TGCGCCAGCAGCCAAGATGGTGGAGGGGAGGTTGAAGCTTTCTTT
TRBV7-5	-	TRBJ2-1	-	CVRSLAGGETYNEQFF	TGTGTCAGAAGCTTAGCCGGGGGGGAGACCTACAATGAGCAGTTCTTC
TRBV5-1	-	TRBJ1-1	-	CASSLASTTEAFF	TGCGCCAGCAGCTTGGCGTCTACCACTGAAGCTTTCTTT
TRBV3-1/TRBV3-2	TRBD1	TRBJ2-1	once	CASSPWTGIVVMEQFF	TGTGCCAGCAGCCCTTGGACAGGGATAGTCGTAATGGAGCAGTTCTTC
TRBV5-1	-	TRBJ2-7	-	CASSLESGGFYEQYF	TGCGCCAGCAGCTTGGAATCCGGGGGATTCTACGAGCAGTACTTC
TRBV4-2	TRBD2	TRBJ2-5	-	CASSQEPFSGLQETQYF	TGTGCCAGCAGCCAAGAACCCTTTAGCGGGCTTCAAGAGACCCAGTACTTC
TRBV9	-	TRBJ1-2	-	CASSGASGYGYTF	TGTGCCAGCAGCGGGGCATCGGGGTATGGCTACACCTTC
TRBV2	-	TRBJ2-5	-	CASTDWEAQYF	TGTGCCAGCACTGATTGGGAGGCCCAGTACTTC